This entry lists 17 T cell receptor beta chains sequenced from one sample in a study of blood T cell repertoires in COVID-19. Profiling relied on immunoSEQ multiplex PCR, and the TCRdb table lists in-frame clones only, not all of them. The sample includes some 37,000 clones, about 90% of them seen just once. Sequencing was done on a sample of peripheral blood. All receptors derive from a woman between 65 and 79 years old with acute or convalescent COVID-19.

The CDR3 region has the DNA TGTGCCAGCTATGAGGAACAGGGGATCTATGGCTACACCTTC. This gives the protein CASYEEQGIYGYTF. This sequence joins TRBV6-5 and TRBJ1-2, with 7 bases matching TRBD1. The germline V gene encodes CDR1 MNHEY and CDR2 SVGAGI. The length of the CDR3 is 14 residues. V shed 8 bases, J shed 4 bases, and the junction held 10 bases outside the gene matches.

The chain is built from TRBV4-1 and TRBJ2-2; 7 nucleotides align to TRBD1. The junction had 12 bases not matched to a gene; V was cut back by 3 bases and J by 5 bases. The CDR3 extends over 17 amino acids. The germline gives CDR1 MGHRA, CDR2 YSYEKL. The CDR3 sequence: CASSQALDRVGTGELFF. The DNA of the CDR3 is TGCGCCAGCAGCCAGGCCCTTGACAGGGTCGGTACCGGGGAGCTGTTTTTT.

The rearrangement joins TRBV7-2 to TRBJ2-2, with TRBD1 matching over 9 bases. The CDR3 spans 14 residues. Germline assignment: CDR1 SGHTA and CDR2 FQGNSA. V dropped 5 bases and J dropped 6; count of bases not matched to a gene: 4. The CDR3 sequence: CASSPWTGAGELFF. The CDR3 nucleotides read TGTGCCAGCAGCCCCTGGACAGGGGCCGGGGAGCTGTTTTTT.

The gene calls are TRBV11-2 and TRBJ2-5; no firm D call. Looked up from germline, CDR1 is SGHAT and CDR2 is FQNNGV. This CDR3 comprises 14 residues. Trimming removed 5 bases from V and 7 bases from J, with 17 bases in between. The CDR3 coding sequence is TGTGCCAGCAGCGAGGCCAACCGGCAGCGGACCCAGTACTTC. It is translated as CASSEANRQRTQYF. Combining the CDR3 with reference TRBV11-2 and TRBJ2-5 gives the whole variable domain EAGVAQSPRYKIIEKRQSVAFWCNPISGHATLYWYQQILGQGPKLLIQFQNNGVVDDSQLPKDRFSAERLKGVDSTLKIQPAKLEDSAVYLCASSEANRQRTQYFGPGTRLLVL.

In this sample, this clone turned up once. V is TRBV28 and J is TRBJ2-3, with a tentative D call TRBD1 (7 bases). V was shortened by 5 bases and J by 0 bases, with 15 bases between the two germline ends. This CDR3 contains 16 residues. Germline-derived CDR1 and CDR2 are MDHEN and SYDVKM. The CDR3 DNA sequence: TGTGCCAGCAGTCCCGGAGGGGGCCTAAGCACAGATACGCAGTATTTT. As protein: CASSPGGGLSTDTQYF.

The chain couples TRBV29-1 to TRBJ2-5; 12 bases fit TRBD2. V shed 4 bases, J shed 4 bases, and the junction held 16 bases outside the gene matches. The CDR3 contains 18 residues. CDR1 and CDR2 from the germline V gene are SQVTM and ANQGSEA. CDR3 in DNA: TGCAGCGTTGTGTTGTTCTCTCTAGCGGGAGGGCCTGCAGAGACCCAGTACTTC. Protein: CSVVLFSLAGGPAETQYF.

The V and J genes are TRBV7-2 and TRBJ1-1; perhaps TRBD1 as D (5 bases). Germline CDR1 reads SGHTA; CDR2 reads FQGNSA. Trimming stripped 1 base from V and 4 bases from J, with 13 bases between. There are 15 residues in the CDR3. The CDR3 here is CASSLDQGVGTEAFF. In nucleotides, the CDR3 is TGTGCCAGCAGCTTAGACCAGGGCGTAGGCACTGAAGCTTTCTTT.

The gene calls are TRBV27 and TRBJ2-2, with D perhaps TRBD1 (5 bases). The CDR3 covers 16 residues. CDR1 is MNHEY, CDR2 SMNVEV, per germline (reference sequence). V was shortened by 2 bases and J by 1 base, with 11 bases between the two germline ends. The CDR3 region has the DNA TGTGCCAGCAGTTTACTGGCAGGGTGGAACACCGGGGAGCTGTTTTTT. Translated: CASSLLAGWNTGELFF.

The rearrangement joins TRBV19 to TRBJ2-1; D is possibly TRBD2 (5 bases). Germline CDR1 is LNHDA and CDR2 is SQIVND (reference sequence). The CDR3 totals 15 residues. The V gene lost 3 bases and the J gene lost 10 bases, with 19 bases spanning the gap. Here the CDR3 reads CASSIPLVGTREQFF. The CDR3 DNA is TGTGCCAGTAGTATCCCACTAGTGGGAACAAGAGAGCAGTTCTTC.

The chain combines TRBV10-3 with TRBJ1-2, with D unclear. The CDR3 sequence is 13 residues long. Per germline, CDR1 ENHRY and CDR2 SYGVKD. V lost 0 bases, J lost 7 bases, and 9 bases lay in between. The CDR3 coding sequence is TGTGCCATCAGTGAGTCAAGAGGGTTTGGCTACACCTTC. It yields the protein CAISESRGFGYTF.

This sequence joins TRBV5-1 and TRBJ2-2; 13 positions agree with TRBD2. Trimming took 4 bases from V and 4 from J; bases not matched to a gene: 10. CDR3 size: 18 residues. Germline CDR1 is SGHRS and CDR2 is YFSETQ. CDR3 DNA sequence: TGCGCCAGCAGCAAACCGGGACTAGCGGGAACGGGCACCGGGGAGCTGTTTTTT. Amino acids: CASSKPGLAGTGTGELFF.

This clone was seen only once. The J gene is TRBJ2-3, the V gene TRBV6-5; D is ambiguous. Per germline, CDR1 MNHEY and CDR2 SVGAGI. Trimming removed 5 bases from V and 0 bases from J, with 3 bases in between. This CDR3 has 12 amino acids. The CDR3 protein is CASSQSTDTQYF. The CDR3 nucleotides are TGTGCCAGCAGTCAGAGCACAGATACGCAGTATTTT.

V gene TRBV30 combines with J gene TRBJ2-1; 9 bases are shared with TRBD2. Germline V gene sequence: CDR1 GTSNPN, CDR2 SVGIG (reference sequence). CDR3 size: 14 residues. Trimming took 3 bases from V and 4 from J; bases not matched to a gene: 4. CDR3 sequence: CAWSWREGYNEQFF. CDR3 DNA sequence: TGTGCCTGGAGCTGGCGGGAGGGATACAATGAGCAGTTCTTC.

V usage is TRBV25-1 and J usage is TRBJ2-7; no definite D call. The CDR3 length is 12 residues. Trimming stripped 8 bases from V and 0 bases from J, with 8 bases between. Per the germline V gene, CDR1 is MGHDK and CDR2 is SYGVNS. The CDR3 loop reads CASGRFSYEQYV. CDR3 nucleotides: TGTGCCAGCGGCAGGTTCTCCTACGAGCAGTACGTC.

The chain is built from TRBV6-5 and TRBJ2-7; 12 positions agree with TRBD1. This CDR3 contains 14 residues. CDR1 is MNHEY and CDR2 is SVGAGI in the germline V gene. Trimming cost V 7 bases and J 6 bases; bases outside gene matches: 7. The DNA for the CDR3 is TGTGCCAGCACTGCGGGACAGGGGGCTCTCGAGCAGTACGTC. It codes for CASTAGQGALEQYV.

The chain couples TRBV27 to TRBJ2-3; 10 bases fit TRBD1. Germline CDR1 MNHEY, CDR2 SMNVEV (reference sequence). Trimming took 4 bases from V and 8 from J; bases not matched to a gene: 9. This CDR3 region has 15 residues. For the CDR3, the DNA is TGTGCCAGCAGTTCCCTGGGACAGGGGTCAGGTACGCAGTATTTT. Protein: CASSSLGQGSGTQYF.

This clone appeared a single time. The chain uses TRBV29-1 and TRBJ2-1, with 8 bases aligning to TRBD2. The trim removed 6 bases at V and 3 bases at J, leaving 7 bases unmatched. The length of the CDR3 is 14 residues. In germline, CDR1 is SQVTM, CDR2 ANQGSEA. In nucleotides, the CDR3 is TGCAGCGTGGAGGCTAGCGGGTACTACAATGAGCAGTTCTTC. It codes for CSVEASGYYNEQFF.